The clone carrying this T cell receptor beta chain was found once. The CDR3 totals 14 residues. Trimming stripped 8 bases from V and 0 bases from J, with 11 bases between. CDR1 is SNHLY, CDR2 FYNNEI, per germline. Those enrolled in Seattle joined during active infection and were followed longitudinally afterward. Per the original methods: Estimated nucleated cell counts came from reference gene primer amplification. Clones were sequenced by immunoSEQ multiplex PCR, and TCRdb holds only the in-frame ones, with some missing. V, J and clone size reflect that table, while D and trimming were determined from the DNA. The sample carries about 210,000 clones, approximately 80% recorded once. The data belong to a study of blood T cell repertoires in COVID-19. The overall study: Sites across the United States, Italy and Spain contributed samples from acute and convalescent COVID-19.

This receptor was obtained from a woman at least 80 years old with COVID-19, enrolled during active disease. The sequenced material came from peripheral blood. The rearrangement uses TRBV2 and TRBJ2-1, with D perhaps TRBD2 (5 bases). The CDR3 region is CASVGVSSYNEQFF. In DNA, the CDR3 is TGTGCCAGCGTCGGGGTTAGCTCCTACAATGAGCAGTTCTTC.